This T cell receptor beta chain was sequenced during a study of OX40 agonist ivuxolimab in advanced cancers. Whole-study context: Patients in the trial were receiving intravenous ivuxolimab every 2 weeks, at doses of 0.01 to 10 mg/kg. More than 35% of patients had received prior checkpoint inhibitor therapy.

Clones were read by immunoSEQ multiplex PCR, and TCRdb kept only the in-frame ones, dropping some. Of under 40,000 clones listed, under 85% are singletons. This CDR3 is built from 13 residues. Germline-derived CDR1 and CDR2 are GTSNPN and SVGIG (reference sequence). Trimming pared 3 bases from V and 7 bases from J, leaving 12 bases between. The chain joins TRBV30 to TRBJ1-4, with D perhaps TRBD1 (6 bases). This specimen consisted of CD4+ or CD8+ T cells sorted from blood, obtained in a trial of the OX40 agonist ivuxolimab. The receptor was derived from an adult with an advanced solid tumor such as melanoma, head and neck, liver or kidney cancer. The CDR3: CAWRGGWGEKLFF. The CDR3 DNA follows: TGTGCCTGGAGAGGGGGGTGGGGTGAAAAACTGTTTTTT.